The 8 T cell receptor beta chains below all came from one sample that was sequenced in a study of blood T cell repertoires in COVID-19. TCRdb's table, derived via immunoSEQ multiplex PCR, lists solely in-frame clones and lacks some. The profile shows 200,000 to 250,000 clones, more than 75% of them singletons. Sequencing used peripheral blood. All receptors come from a woman of 80 years or more with COVID-19, enrolled during active disease.

Comment on this clone: Other DNA variants within this sample encode the same CDR3. The chain uses TRBV7-3 and TRBJ1-1; TRBD1 might be the D (5 bases). The V gene lost 3 bases and the J gene lost 1 base, with 6 bases spanning the gap. In germline, CDR1 is SGHTA, CDR2 FQGTGA. The CDR3 length is 13 residues. The CDR3 protein is CASSLQGNTEAFF. The CDR3 coding sequence is TGTGCCAGCAGCTTGCAGGGGAACACTGAAGCTTTCTTT.

This rearrangement joins TRBV5-4 to TRBJ2-7; tentative D call: TRBD2 (6 bases). Trimming took off 3 bases at V and 6 bases at J, with 16 bases between the two ends. The CDR3 totals 14 residues. CDR1 is SGHNT and CDR2 is YYREEE in the germline V gene (reference sequence). The CDR3 bases are TGTGCCAGCAGCTCGGCGGGGACGTTACGCGAGCAGTACTTC. Protein sequence: CASSSAGTLREQYF. Full variable domain (remainder filled in from reference TRBV5-4 and TRBJ2-7): ETGVTQSPTHLIKTRGQQVTLRCSSQSGHNTVSWYQQALGQGPQFIFQYYREEENGRGNFPPRFSGLQFPNYSSELNVNALELDDSALYLCASSSAGTLREQYFGPGTRLTVT.

The V call is TRBV7-3, the J call TRBJ1-2; 10 bases agree with TRBD1. The J segment lost 4 bases and the V segment lost 5 bases, leaving 7 bases of the junction unmatched. The CDR3 is 15 amino acids. Germline V gene data show CDR1 as SGHTA and CDR2 as FQGTGA. CDR3 in DNA: TGTGCCAGCAGCCCCGGGACAGGGGTCTCCTATGGCTACACCTTC. This encodes CASSPGTGVSYGYTF. Variable domain in full (rest from reference TRBV7-3 and TRBJ1-2): GAGVSQTPSNKVTEKGKYVELRCDPISGHTALYWYRQSLGQGPEFLIYFQGTGAADDSGLPNDRFFAVRPEGSVSTLKIQRTERGDSAVYLCASSPGTGVSYGYTFGSGTRLTVV.

CDR3 DNA sequence: TGCGCCAGCAGCCGGGACAGGGGGCGTGGGACTGAAGCTTTCTTT. Protein sequence: CASSRDRGRGTEAFF. This sequence joins TRBV5-1 and TRBJ1-1; TRBD1 matches at 12 bases. Germline CDR1 reads SGHRS; CDR2 reads YFSETQ. This CDR3 is built from 15 residues. Trimming removed 4 bases from V and 5 bases from J; junction bases left unmatched: 6.

CDR3 DNA: TGTGCCAGCAGTACACTACAGGGGTCCTCACCCCTCCACTTT. Its protein is CASSTLQGSSPLHF. The chain couples TRBV28 to TRBJ1-6; TRBD1 matches 7 bases. CDR1 and CDR2 from the germline V gene are MDHEN and SYDVKM. The V and J ends lost 5 bases and 10 bases, in that order; junction bases with no gene match: 8. This CDR3 spans 14 amino acids.

The genes are TRBV19 and TRBJ2-6, with 8 bases matching TRBD1. Per germline, CDR1 LNHDA and CDR2 SQIVND (reference sequence). V lost 9 bases and J lost 0; bases outside the gene matches: 4. The CDR3 length is 15 residues. The chain's CDR3 is CASGTGLSGANVLTF. The CDR3 DNA follows: TGTGCCAGCGGGACAGGCCTCTCTGGGGCCAACGTCCTGACTTTC.

The chain recombines TRBV6-5 with TRBJ1-2; no clear D gene. Germline V gene lookup returns CDR1 MNHEY and CDR2 SVGAGI. The CDR3 has 14 amino acids. V was shortened by 6 bases and J by 3 bases, with 14 bases between the two germline ends. CDR3 bases: TGTGCCAGCAGGTCCACCGGGTCGGACTATGGCTACACCTTC. Encoded protein: CASRSTGSDYGYTF.

This clone came up once. This sequence joins TRBV7-3 and TRBJ2-5; 8 positions match TRBD2. V was pared by 2 bases and J by 2 bases, with 4 bases of the junction left unmatched. The CDR3 consists of 15 residues. Germline loops: CDR1 SGHTA, CDR2 FQGTGA. The CDR3 here is CASSLGPGGQETQYF. The CDR3 DNA is TGTGCCAGCAGCTTAGGCCCGGGGGGGCAAGAGACCCAGTACTTC.